This T cell receptor beta chain was profiled in a study of T cells in Graves' hyperthyroidism and ophthalmopathy. Duration under 3 months, a NOSPECS grade of at least 4, and a Clinical Activity Score of at least 3 characterized the ophthalmopathy patients. CDR3 size: 17 residues. CDR1 and CDR2 from the germline V gene are SGHAT and FQNNGV. The junction had 6 bases not matched to a gene; V was cut back by 5 bases and J by 0 bases. Findings and caveats of the study: Among thyroid clonotypes expanded above 0.001, most also appeared in blood.

Using RNA transcripts as the source, TCR beta CDR3 regions were amplified. Carried out on the TCR CDR3, a first-round RT-PCR used the HTBI primer set. From the multiplex PCR reads, TCRdb called clonotypes with MiXCR, one entry per CDR3 protein. The repertoire holds roughly 650,000 distinct CDR3 sequences, with about 16% as singletons. This clonotype was found many times. Antigen: not known. The chain carries TRBV11-2 and TRBJ2-3; 12 nucleotides agree with TRBD2. Sequenced: blood. The source is a woman in her 40s with Graves' ophthalmopathy. The CDR3 sequence: CASSDGLAGSSTDTQYF. The CDR3 DNA reads as TGTGCCAGCAGCGACGGACTAGCGGGGAGTAGCACAGATACGCAGTATTTT. Combining the CDR3 with reference TRBV11-2 and TRBJ2-3 gives the whole variable domain EAGVAQSPRYKIIEKRQSVAFWCNPISGHATLYWYQQILGQGPKLLIQFQNNGVVDDSQLPKDRFSAERLKGVDSTLKIQPAKLEDSAVYLCASSDGLAGSSTDTQYFGPGTRLTVL.